Only a few counts were recorded for the clone carrying this T cell receptor (beta chain). Its matching antigen is unknown. V was cut by 3 bases and J by 6 bases, with 9 bases left in between. CDR3 size: 13 residues. CDR1 is SNHLY, CDR2 FYNNEI, per germline. Profiled with immunoSEQ multiplex PCR; TCRdb holds only in-frame clones, not every one. The table includes around 120,000 clones, about 82% detected once. The record originates from a study of T cell responses to AZD1222 COVID-19 vaccine. General study results and limits: Donors skewed white British and female; clonal diversity was possibly underestimated. Spike was spanned by vaccine-associated CD4 TCRs, with dominance at 160-218 and 743-854.

The specimen comprised peripheral blood, sampled 28 days after the second AZD1222 dose. This receptor was obtained from an adult who received the AZD1222 COVID-19 vaccine. The rearrangement links TRBV2 to TRBJ1-5, with D possibly matching TRBD1 (5 bases). DNA of the CDR3: TGTGCCAGCAGTGAGGGGGGGGTTCAGCCCCAGCATTTT. It codes for CASSEGGVQPQHF. Combining the CDR3 with reference TRBV2 and TRBJ1-5 gives the whole variable domain EPEVTQTPSHQVTQMGQEVILRCVPISNHLYFYWYRQILGQKVEFLVSFYNNEISEKSEIFDDQFSVERPDGSNFTLKIRSTKLEDSAMYFCASSEGGVQPQHFGDGTRLSIL.